Sequencing of this T cell receptor beta chain was carried out in a study of beta chain features in type 1 diabetes. Every isolated RNA sample was fully reverse transcribed, so sequencing captured expressed TCRB transcripts. TCRdb's table, derived via immunoSEQ multiplex PCR, lists solely in-frame clones and lacks some. The sample consists of under 400,000 clones, around 12% of them appearing once. Trimming removed 5 bases from V and 0 bases from J; junction bases left unmatched: 12. The CDR3 contains 17 residues. Looked up from germline, CDR1 is SGHAT and CDR2 is FQDESV (reference sequence). The receptor comes from a man aged 18 to 29 in good health. The sequenced sample was naive CD4+ T cells from blood. The V and J genes are TRBV11-1 and TRBJ2-7, with 8 bases matching TRBD1. The CDR3 sequence: CASSPRRPGQVSYEQYF. CDR3 DNA sequence: TGTGCCAGCAGCCCAAGACGGCCGGGACAGGTCTCCTACGAGCAGTACTTC.